The 32 T cell receptor beta chains below all came from one sample that was sequenced in a study of T-cell reconstitution after alpha-beta-depleted transplantation in children (dated by TCRdb to about 2016). Library preparation used PCR. The run used an Illumina HiSeq 2500. Molecular barcoding was employed in the preparation of TCR libraries, with unique molecular identifiers being used to normalize TCRbeta repertoire quantification. TCRdb passed the public sequencing reads through fastp at Q25 and MiXCR, retaining productive beta sequences. Rows matching on CDR3 protein sequence are summarized as one entry with the most common DNA and genes. For this sample the table gives 440,000 or so distinct CDR3 sequences, of which 9.5% to 13% were detected only once. Approximately 5% of the sample comes from the top ten. The specimen was PBMCs from the stem cell graft donor, collected from the stem cell graft. These TCRs come from a human donor who donated a stem cell graft to a child with acute myeloid leukemia.

Only a few counts were recorded for this clonotype. The chain links TRBV27 to TRBJ2-2; no clear D gene. There are 14 residues in the CDR3. Germline V gene sequence: CDR1 MNHEY, CDR2 SMNVEV (reference sequence). V dropped 4 bases and J dropped 1 base, with 7 bases sitting between them. The CDR3 nucleotides read TGTGCCAGCAGTTACCGACAGAACACCGGGGAGCTGTTTTTT. Encoded protein: CASSYRQNTGELFF.

A word on this clonotype: One end of the junction varies from germline; a read error may be responsible. The DNA of the CDR3 is TGTGCTAGCAGCTTCTTAGACAGGGGCTACGAGCAGTACTTC. Its protein product is CASSFLDRGYEQYF. The chain employs TRBV7-7 and TRBJ2-7; the match to TRBD1 covers 8 bases. Germline CDR1 is SSHAT and CDR2 is FNYEAQ (reference sequence). The CDR3 totals 14 residues.

The CDR3: CASSFVRGNEQFF. CDR3 sequence (DNA): TGTGCCAGCAGTTTCGTCCGGGGCAATGAGCAGTTCTTC. The J gene is TRBJ2-1, the V gene TRBV12-3 or TRBV12-4; a weak D match, TRBD2 (5 bases). Trimming stripped 3 bases from V and 6 bases from J, with 9 bases between. There are 13 residues in the CDR3.

The V call is TRBV18, the J call TRBJ2-7; the D is unclear. Germline CDR1 and CDR2: KGHSH and LQKENI. The CDR3 contains 14 residues. Trimming stripped 2 bases from V and 0 bases from J, with 8 bases between. CDR3 DNA: TGTGCCAGCTCACCAGCAGGATACTCCTACGAGCAGTACGTC. It specifies CASSPAGYSYEQYV.

About this clonotype: This may be a read error, as it is one base from a much larger clone. The chain combines TRBV19 with TRBJ1-1; TRBD1 might be the D (5 bases). The CDR3 is 11 residues long. Germline CDR1 and CDR2: LNHDA and SQIVND (reference sequence). V shed 10 bases and J shed 2 bases, with 8 bases lying between them. The CDR3 reads CATRVNTEAFF. In DNA, the CDR3 is TGTGCCACCAGGGTTAACACTGAAGCTTTCTTT.

This clonotype occurred a few times. The J gene is TRBJ1-1, the V gene TRBV16; TRBD1 is a possible D gene (6 bases). V was shortened by 4 bases and J by 0 bases, with 12 bases between the two germline ends. This CDR3 spans 15 amino acids. Germline CDR1 KGHSY, CDR2 FQNENV. In DNA, the CDR3 is TGTGCCAGCAGCCCGCTGGACAGCATGAACACTGAAGCTTTCTTT. It is translated as CASSPLDSMNTEAFF.

This clonotype has only a few counts. The chain recombines TRBV6-7 with TRBJ1-2, with D unclear. TRBV6-7 belongs to the ORF category, with a function that is uncertain. Trimming left V 6 bases short and J 2 bases short, with 16 bases between. The CDR3 extends over 15 amino acids. The CDR3 loop is CASSLPNRRNYGYTF. The CDR3 DNA reads TGTGCCAGCAGCTTACCTAACCGGAGAAACTATGGCTACACCTTC.

This clonotype has more than one count but fewer than ten. The chain links TRBV12-5 to TRBJ2-1; 8 bases match TRBD2. The CDR3 sequence is 15 residues long. Germline-derived CDR1 and CDR2 are LGHNT and FRNRAP. J lost 9 bases, V lost 3 bases, and 10 bases had no gene match. The CDR3 sequence is CASGLGGLAPLEQFF. In DNA form, the CDR3 reads TGTGCTAGTGGTTTAGGAGGACTAGCCCCTCTTGAGCAGTTCTTC.

The chain is built from TRBV10-3 and TRBJ2-5; TRBD1 might be the D (5 bases). Germline CDR1 reads ENHRY; CDR2 reads SYGVKD. This CDR3 region has 13 residues. V dropped 10 bases and J dropped 2 bases, with 14 bases sitting between them. The chain's CDR3 is CATKLGAQETQYF. Here the CDR3 DNA reads TGTGCCACGAAGCTAGGGGCGCAAGAGACCCAGTACTTC.

CDR3 residues: CARRSLDGSYEQYV. CDR3 DNA sequence: TGCGCCAGACGATCCTTAGACGGATCCTACGAGCAGTACGTC. The rearrangement uses TRBV4-1 and TRBJ2-7; D remains ambiguous. Trimming took off 9 bases at V and 1 base at J, with 16 bases between the two ends. The germline CDR1 and CDR2 sequences are MGHRA and YSYEKL. This CDR3 is 14 amino acids long.

This chain connects TRBV18 to TRBJ1-2; D gene ambiguous. The CDR3 contains 13 residues. Trimming took 4 bases from V and 6 from J, leaving 12 bases between them. CDR1 is KGHSH, CDR2 LQKENI, per germline. This CDR3 is CASSLSASDGYTF. In nucleotides, the CDR3 is TGTGCCAGCTCACTGTCGGCTTCGGATGGCTACACCTTC.

This clonotype was found many times. The chain's CDR3 is CASSQDTPGLGSQETQYF. The CDR3, as DNA: TGTGCCAGCAGCCAAGACACGCCGGGACTAGGGTCACAAGAGACCCAGTACTTC. The V and J genes are TRBV4-2 and TRBJ2-5; 8 nucleotides line up with TRBD2. The CDR3 covers 18 residues. CDR1 and CDR2 from the germline V gene are LGHNA and YNFKEQ. Losses at the gene ends were 0 bases for V and 2 bases for J; bases not matched to a gene: 11.

This clonotype was found a few times. The chain uses TRBV6-5 and TRBJ1-4, with D hard to call. Between the trimmed V and J ends, which lost 6 bases and 7 bases, there was a span of 15 bases. The CDR3 runs to 14 residues. In germline, CDR1 is MNHEY, CDR2 SVGAGI. The CDR3 DNA is TGTGCCAGCAGGCCCGGGAATGCGGGTGAAAAACTGTTTTTT. Translation gives CASRPGNAGEKLFF.

The chain joins TRBV29-1 to TRBJ2-7; 8 bases line up with TRBD2. Germline V CDR1 and CDR2: SQVTM, ANQGSEA. The CDR3 has 14 amino acids. V lost 4 bases and J lost 5; bases outside the gene matches: 10. CDR3 in DNA: TGCAGCGTTGTGTGGAGCGGGAGTATCGACGAGCAGTACTTC. This gives the protein CSVVWSGSIDEQYF.

This clonotype was picked up a small number of times. The chain recombines TRBV4-1 with TRBJ2-1; 9 bases are shared with TRBD1. CDR1 MGHRA and CDR2 YSYEKL come from the germline V gene. J gave up 7 bases and V 3 bases, and 7 bases lay outside the gene matches. The CDR3 loop spans 15 amino acids. CDR3 protein: CASSHRDRELNEQFF. The DNA for the CDR3 is TGCGCCAGCAGCCACCGGGACAGGGAACTAAATGAGCAGTTCTTC.

The CDR3 DNA sequence: TGTGCCAGCAGCCCCCGGCCCGGGACAGGGTTCGGCTACACCTTC. Translation gives CASSPRPGTGFGYTF. This chain links TRBV5-6 with TRBJ1-2; 9 bases match TRBD1. The CDR3 spans 15 residues. Germline CDR1 reads SGHDT; CDR2 reads YYEEEE. Losses at the gene ends were 4 bases for V and 8 bases for J; bases not matched to a gene: 12.

The chain employs TRBV4-1 and TRBJ2-1; 7 bases are shared with TRBD1. The V and J ends lost 5 bases and 3 bases, in that order; junction bases with no gene match: 7. CDR3 length: 15 residues. Germline V lookup: CDR1 MGHRA, CDR2 YSYEKL. The DNA for the CDR3 is TGCGCCAGCAGCAAACTTGGGACAGTCTACAATGAGCAGTTCTTC. It codes for CASSKLGTVYNEQFF.

This clonotype was seen a few times. This chain joins TRBV7-2 and TRBJ2-1, with 13 positions matching TRBD2. Trimming took 4 bases from V and 7 from J; bases not matched to a gene: 7. The germline gives CDR1 SGHTA, CDR2 FQGNSA. This CDR3 contains 16 residues. The CDR3 is CASSSKRTSGSNEQFF. The CDR3, as DNA: TGTGCCAGCAGCTCTAAGAGGACTAGCGGGAGTAATGAGCAGTTCTTC. The entire variable domain, with the rest obtained from reference TRBV7-2 and TRBJ2-1, is as follows: GAGVSQSPSNKVTEKGKDVELRCDPISGHTALYWYRQSLGQGLEFLIYFQGNSAPDKSGLPSDRFSAERTGGSVSTLTIQRTQQEDSAVYLCASSSKRTSGSNEQFFGPGTRLTVL.

There are many counts of this clonotype. The CDR3 region has the DNA TGTGCCATCAGTGAGGGCGTCGGCGCCTCATCGACCCAGTACTTC. It codes for CAISEGVGASSTQYF. The V and J genes are TRBV10-3 and TRBJ2-5, with D hard to call. CDR3 length equals 15 residues. In germline, CDR1 is ENHRY, CDR2 SYGVKD. V lost 2 bases and J 7 bases, leaving 17 bases between the germline ends.

In its sample, this clonotype was seen a few times. The V and J genes are TRBV20-1 and TRBJ1-5; 11 positions match TRBD1. The CDR3 totals 19 residues. Trimming took 1 base from V and 9 from J; bases not matched to a gene: 20. CDR1 is DFQATT, CDR2 SNEGSKA, per germline (reference sequence). The CDR3 protein is CSARGLGQGVGNLKGPQHF. CDR3 coding DNA: TGCAGTGCTAGAGGCCTGGGACAGGGGGTAGGCAACCTGAAGGGGCCCCAGCATTTT.

This clonotype was counted between two and nine times. The J gene is TRBJ1-5, the V gene TRBV4-1; possible D gene TRBD1, 5 bases. Germline values: CDR1 MGHRA, CDR2 YSYEKL. Trimming stripped 0 bases from V and 2 bases from J, with 17 bases between. CDR3 size: 18 residues. For the CDR3, the DNA is TGCGCCAGCAGCCAAGATCGGTTAGGGGTCGCTGGCAATCAGCCCCAGCATTTT. This translates into CASSQDRLGVAGNQPQHF.

This chain joins TRBV7-6 and TRBJ2-2; D not certain. Trimming took 2 bases from V and 6 from J, leaving 22 bases between them. CDR3 length equals 18 residues. The germline V gene encodes CDR1 SGHVS and CDR2 FNYEAQ. The CDR3 sequence: CASSLKFRANRDAGELFF. As DNA, the CDR3 is TGTGCCAGCAGCTTAAAGTTCCGGGCCAACAGAGATGCCGGGGAGCTGTTTTTT.

This clonotype was picked up many times. The V and J genes are TRBV4-2 and TRBJ2-1; 14 bases are shared with TRBD2. The V and J ends lost 4 bases and 6 bases, in that order; junction bases with no gene match: 2. The V gene's germline CDR1 is LGHNA and CDR2 YNFKEQ. CDR3 length equals 15 residues. The CDR3 DNA sequence: TGTGCCAGCAGCCCGACTAGCGGGGGGGCCAATGAGCAGTTCTTC. Amino acids: CASSPTSGGANEQFF.

J is TRBJ2-3 and V is TRBV19, with 10 bases fitting TRBD2. This CDR3 comprises 18 residues. The V and J ends lost 10 bases and 4 bases, in that order; junction bases with no gene match: 20. In germline, CDR1 is LNHDA, CDR2 SQIVND (reference sequence). DNA of the CDR3: TGTGCCACCTCTATGCCCCGGCTAGCGGGAGTTCGGGCAGATACGCAGTATTTT. This encodes CATSMPRLAGVRADTQYF.

This clonotype was recorded at least ten times. The genes are TRBV5-1 and TRBJ2-5, with D hard to call. The germline V and J ends were trimmed by 0 bases and 3 bases, with 9 bases remaining between them. The CDR3 loop spans 14 amino acids. Germline V gene sequence: CDR1 SGHRS, CDR2 YFSETQ. For the CDR3, the DNA is TGCGCCAGCAGCTTGGCCGGCACAGAAGAGACCCAGTACTTC. Translating it yields CASSLAGTEETQYF.

This clonotype was found once. The V gene is TRBV20-1, the J gene TRBJ1-1; D remains unclear. The germline V gene has CDR1 DFQATT and CDR2 SNEGSKA (reference sequence). The germline V and J ends were trimmed by 3 bases and 1 base, with 6 bases remaining between them. The CDR3 spans 12 residues. CDR3 sequence: CSAREPNTEAFF. DNA of the CDR3: TGCAGTGCTAGGGAACCGAACACTGAAGCTTTCTTT.

The chain employs TRBV5-1 and TRBJ2-5; D is undetermined. The ends were cut back, 3 bases at V and 5 bases at J, with 17 bases in the middle. The CDR3 loop spans 15 amino acids. In germline, CDR1 is SGHRS, CDR2 YFSETQ. CDR3 in amino acids: CASSSEFPSLETQYF. As DNA, the CDR3 is TGCGCCAGCAGCTCGGAATTTCCAAGTTTGGAGACCCAGTACTTC.

The chain couples TRBV4-2 to TRBJ2-5, with 7 bases aligning to TRBD2. Trimming removed 1 base from V and 2 bases from J; junction bases left unmatched: 4. This CDR3 has 15 amino acids. Per the germline V gene, CDR1 is LGHNA and CDR2 is YNFKEQ. CDR3 bases: TGTGCCAGCAGCCAAGGAGATAGCGGGCAAGAGACCCAGTACTTC. Its translation: CASSQGDSGQETQYF.

The CDR3 region is CASSPGTSGYQETQYF. In nucleotides, the CDR3 is TGTGCCAGCAGTCCCGGGACTAGCGGGTACCAAGAGACCCAGTACTTC. The chain joins TRBV12-3 or TRBV12-4 to TRBJ2-5, with 12 bases aligning to TRBD2. This CDR3 is built from 16 residues. J gave up 0 bases and V 5 bases, and 4 bases lay outside the gene matches.

The genes are TRBV12-5 and TRBJ2-2; 8 bases line up with TRBD2. CDR1 and CDR2 (germline): LGHNT, FRNRAP. The CDR3 is 17 residues long. V lost 1 base to trimming and J lost 7 bases; unmatched junction nucleotides: 11. The CDR3 DNA reads as TGTGCTAGTGGTTTGGACGCGATCGGGGGGGCTGTCGGGGAGCTGTTTTTT. This codes for CASGLDAIGGAVGELFF.

This clonotype was recorded a few times. This sequence joins TRBV5-6 and TRBJ1-6; D is uncertain. Deletions cut 5 bases from V and 10 bases from J, with 13 bases between. CDR1 is SGHDT and CDR2 is YYEEEE in the germline V gene. The CDR3 length is 13 residues. The CDR3 nucleotides read TGTGCCAGCAGGTTAGGGAATAGGTCACCCCTCCACTTT. Protein: CASRLGNRSPLHF.

This clonotype was picked up a small number of times. This chain uses TRBV12-3 or TRBV12-4 with TRBJ2-5, with 11 nucleotides matching TRBD2. With V trimmed by 3 bases and J by 5 bases, 14 bases remained unmatched. The CDR3 consists of 18 residues. CDR3: CASSFRFWLAGGPETQYF. In DNA form, the CDR3 reads TGTGCCAGCAGTTTTAGGTTTTGGCTAGCGGGAGGTCCCGAGACCCAGTACTTC.